This TCR beta chain appears in the sequencing data of a study of immune characterization of retroperitoneal liposarcoma. This clonotype was observed at least ten times. TCRdb re-called the PCR reads through MiXCR, storing one row per CDR3 protein. The sample records about 12,000 distinct CDR3 sequences, about 27% being singletons. The germline CDR1 and CDR2 sequences are SGHAT and FQNNGV. This CDR3 has 16 residues. The material sequenced was tumor tissue. The TCR originated in a female donor with retroperitoneal liposarcoma. The chain recombines TRBV11-2 with TRBJ2-5; 11 bases line up with TRBD2. The J call may be in error: the DNA end matches TRBJ2-7 better. The CDR3 reads CASSPKSSGRAREQYF. Written as DNA, the CDR3 is TGTGCCAGCAGCCCTAAGAGTAGCGGGAGGGCCCGCGAGCAGTACTTC.